These T cell receptor beta chains were read from a single sample in a study of monozygotic twins with inflammatory bowel disease. From its re-call of the 5' RACE reads, TCRdb lists each CDR3 protein once, without DNA. The table gives tens of thousands of distinct CDR3 sequences; the top ten clones make up less than 6.5% of it. Specimen: blood. Source of these receptors: a human donor with ulcerative colitis or Crohn's disease, or a healthy co-twin of an affected twin (not recorded which). CDR3s include the opening cysteine and the closing phenylalanine or tryptophan.

TRBJ2-7,TRBV5-1,CASSLAPGTGYEQYF
TRBJ1-4,TRBV5-4,CASSSGHEKLFF
TRBJ1-5,TRBV2,CASRGQGDQPQHF
TRBJ2-3,TRBV7-2,CASSLSGAGLHGLDTQYF
TRBJ2-3,TRBV15,CATSQSRTGLAGGDTQYF
TRBJ2-7,TRBV6-1,CASSRDYGYEQYF
TRBJ1-1,TRBV20-1,CSASDWAPEAFF
TRBJ1-6,TRBV28,CASRWEGSGSPLHF
TRBJ1-2,TRBV28,CASRTGFGYTF
TRBJ1-6,TRBV6-1,CASSELHSPLHF
TRBJ2-1,TRBV5-4,CASSRTETEYNEQFF
TRBJ1-3,TRBV7-2,CASSLLGTIYF
TRBJ2-5,TRBV28,CASSLRSGEETQYF
TRBJ1-1,TRBV29-1,CSVDWGANTEAFF
TRBJ1-1,TRBV12-3/TRBV12-4,CASSFGGDTEAFF
TRBJ2-3,TRBV5-1,CASSLVVSGSRADTQYF
TRBJ2-3,TRBV12-3/TRBV12-4,CASTRQPNTDTQYF
TRBJ1-1,TRBV4-1,CASSPKKTAAGDTEAFF
TRBJ2-7,TRBV3-1,CASSHLGGGLTYEQYF
TRBJ2-7,TRBV20-1,CSARTRTRASYEQYF
TRBJ2-1,TRBV28,CASSLVGVGAGGEQFF
TRBJ1-6,TRBV7-8,CASSLAGDTPLHF
TRBJ1-1,TRBV27,CASSQRKGQGNTEAFF
TRBJ1-6,TRBV12-3/TRBV12-4,CASTTGQSSYNSPLHF
TRBJ2-1,TRBV27,CASSLWAGTDNNEQFF
TRBJ1-1,TRBV10-3,CAISEVVNTEAFF
TRBJ1-2,TRBV12-3/TRBV12-4,CASSPSRNHGYTF
TRBJ1-1,TRBV24-1,CATSDLRRTEAFF
TRBJ1-4,TRBV5-4,CASSLPGDNEKLFF
TRBJ1-3,TRBV29-1,CSATLTSGNTIYF
TRBJ2-7,TRBV18,CASSPTGRLDYEQYF
TRBJ1-6,TRBV7-9,CASRSGTGAAPLHF
TRBJ2-7,TRBV5-5,CASSEVMNYEQYF
TRBJ2-1,TRBV6-4,CASSEEGRSYNEQFF
TRBJ2-7,TRBV28,CASTSDGYEQYF
TRBJ1-1,TRBV28,CASSRRWGNTEAFF
TRBJ1-1,TRBV27,CASSLYRDTEAFF
TRBJ2-7,TRBV28,CASSSQGGPYEQYF
TRBJ1-4,TRBV15,CATSRGDRRSEREKLFF
TRBJ2-2,TRBV3-1,CASSVSPGTGTGELFF
TRBJ2-3,TRBV11-2,CASSSQGTSTDTQYF
TRBJ1-6,TRBV28,CASSRLTGGNSPLHF
TRBJ2-2,TRBV28,CASSLPGQAGAGELFF
TRBJ2-3,TRBV10-1,CASSAWGPAQYF
TRBJ2-4,TRBV20-1,CSARDTVDLAKNIQYF
TRBJ2-5,TRBV19,CASSQDRGETQYF
TRBJ2-3,TRBV12-3/TRBV12-4,CASSLGGGASTDTQYF
TRBJ2-7,TRBV6-5,CASSSVYEQYF
TRBJ2-2,TRBV5-1,CASSIWMRETGELFF
TRBJ2-7,TRBV7-6,CASSPDGWGQYF
TRBJ1-1,TRBV29-1,CSVHPRGTGGAKRTEAFF